A single sample is the source of the 31 T cell receptor beta chains below, sequenced in a study of cytomegalovirus exposure and HLA in healthy donors. The PCR employed 60 Vbeta primers together with 13 Jbeta primers. Sequencing used immunoSEQ multiplex PCR; TCRdb keeps in-frame clones, though not all of them. The sample shows 250,000 or so clones, 70% to 90% of them seen only once. Sample: PBMCs. Receptors originate from a human donor in good health.

The chain carries TRBV6-1 and TRBJ2-1; D not resolved. The V gene lost 4 bases and the J gene lost 5 bases, with 15 bases spanning the gap. This CDR3 region has 15 residues. CDR1 and CDR2 from the germline V gene are MNHNS and SASEGT. CDR3 in amino acids: CASSALRLSNNEQFF. CDR3 sequence (DNA): TGTGCCAGCAGTGCCCTCAGGTTGTCTAACAATGAGCAGTTCTTC.

The chain is built from TRBV18 and TRBJ2-1; 12 nucleotides align to TRBD1. Germline values: CDR1 KGHSH, CDR2 LQKENI. J lost 7 bases, V lost 1 base, and 5 bases had no gene match. The CDR3 is 16 residues long. The CDR3 bases are TGTGCCAGCTCACCACAGTCGGGACAGGGGGCTAATGAGCAGTTCTTC. Residues: CASSPQSGQGANEQFF.

J is TRBJ2-1 and V is TRBV7-2, with TRBD2 identical over 9 bases. CDR3 length: 15 residues. V dropped 4 bases and J dropped 3; count of bases not matched to a gene: 4. Looked up from germline, CDR1 is SGHTA and CDR2 is FQGNSA. CDR3 nucleotide sequence: TGTGCCAGCAGCTCGGGACTAGCAAACTACAATGAGCAGTTCTTC. This translates into CASSSGLANYNEQFF.

CDR3 in amino acids: CASRPRGRGRGTDTQYF. CDR3 sequence (DNA): TGTGCCAGCAGGCCCAGGGGTAGGGGCCGGGGCACAGATACGCAGTATTTT. The V and J genes are TRBV7-9 and TRBJ2-3; D possibly corresponds to TRBD1 (6 bases). CDR1 is SEHNR, CDR2 FQNEAQ, per germline (reference sequence). Trimming cost V 6 bases and J 1 base, with 20 bases left between them. The CDR3 spans 17 residues.

The chain links TRBV5-1 to TRBJ2-7, with TRBD2 as a possible D gene (5 bases). The CDR3 contains 16 residues. With 0 bases removed from V and 7 bases from J, the gap between germline ends came to 20 bases. Germline V lookup: CDR1 SGHRS, CDR2 YFSETQ. CDR3: CASSLAIPGGSGEQYF. The CDR3 nucleotides are TGCGCCAGCAGCTTGGCCATTCCTGGCGGTTCGGGAGAGCAGTACTTC.

The rearrangement links TRBV28 to TRBJ1-1; D is possibly TRBD1 (6 bases). Germline CDR1 is MDHEN and CDR2 is SYDVKM. The V end lost 5 bases, the J end lost 0 bases, and 10 bases lay between the germline ends. CDR3 length: 14 residues. The CDR3, as DNA: TGTGCCAGCAGTCCGGGACACCTGAACACTGAAGCTTTCTTT. It specifies CASSPGHLNTEAFF.

This clone has just one count. The chain joins TRBV27 to TRBJ2-5; TRBD2 matches 12 bases. Trimming at V came to 10 bases and at J to 3 bases, leaving 3 bases not matched to a gene. This CDR3 has 13 amino acids. CDR1 is MNHEY, CDR2 SMNVEV, per germline (reference sequence). The CDR3 sequence is CAIGLAGKETQYF. The CDR3 nucleotides read TGTGCCATCGGACTAGCGGGGAAAGAGACCCAGTACTTC.

This sequence joins TRBV4-1 and TRBJ2-2; D might be TRBD2 (5 bases). Germline V lookup: CDR1 MGHRA, CDR2 YSYEKL. Trimming took 0 bases from V and 6 from J, leaving 11 bases between them. This CDR3 is built from 15 residues. Written as DNA, the CDR3 is TGCGCCAGCAGCCAAGATGGAGGACCTCCCGGGGAGCTGTTTTTT. The encoded protein is CASSQDGGPPGELFF.

J is TRBJ2-7 and V is TRBV5-8; D possibly corresponds to TRBD2 (5 bases). Germline loops: CDR1 SGHTS, CDR2 YDEGEE. CDR3 size: 15 residues. V was pared by 2 bases and J by 1 base, with 13 bases between. The CDR3 coding sequence is TGTGCCAGCAGCTTCGGCGAGGGCAAGTCCTACGAGCAGTACTTC. Amino acid sequence: CASSFGEGKSYEQYF.

The rearrangement uses TRBV14 and TRBJ2-7; 7 positions agree with TRBD1. Germline V gene lookup returns CDR1 SGHDN and CDR2 FVKESK. The V segment lost 0 bases and the J segment 2 bases; nucleotides outside the gene matches: 4. The CDR3 consists of 15 residues. CDR3 loop: CASSQEQGPPYEQYF. CDR3 nucleotides: TGTGCCAGCAGCCAAGAACAGGGGCCCCCCTACGAGCAGTACTTC.

This clone occurred once. The chain combines TRBV28 with TRBJ1-1; a weak D match, TRBD1 (5 bases). In germline, CDR1 is MDHEN, CDR2 SYDVKM. CDR3 length equals 13 residues. V lost 6 bases and J lost 8, with 16 bases in between. The CDR3 DNA reads as TGTGCCAGCAGAGAAAGGAAGGGGAGGGAAGCTTTCTTT. It encodes CASRERKGREAFF.

This chain links TRBV6-6 with TRBJ1-1; D is unclear. The germline V and J ends were trimmed by 0 bases and 0 bases, with 8 bases remaining between them. The germline V gene encodes CDR1 MNHNY and CDR2 SVGAGI (reference sequence). There are 15 residues in the CDR3. The DNA for the CDR3 is TGTGCCAGCAGTTACTCGGGGAGGATGAACACTGAAGCTTTCTTT. It codes for CASSYSGRMNTEAFF.

The sample holds one count of this clone. This chain joins TRBV12-5 and TRBJ2-7; 15 bases align to TRBD2. The germline gives CDR1 LGHNT, CDR2 FRNRAP. V lost 5 bases to trimming and J lost 5 bases; unmatched junction nucleotides: 4. This CDR3 contains 15 residues. The CDR3 is CASGLGTSGRNEQYF. CDR3 sequence (DNA): TGTGCTAGTGGTCTCGGGACTAGCGGGAGGAACGAGCAGTACTTC. The full variable domain, its missing parts supplied by reference TRBV12-5 and TRBJ2-7, is DARVTQTPRHKVTEMGQEVTMRCQPILGHNTVFWYRQTMMQGLELLAYFRNRAPLDDSGMPKDRFSAEMPDATLATLKIQPSEPRDSAVYFCASGLGTSGRNEQYFGPGTRLTVT.

V usage is TRBV7-9 and J usage is TRBJ1-4, with unresolved D. Deletions cut 5 bases from V and 4 bases from J, with 17 bases between. The CDR3 is 16 amino acids. Per germline, CDR1 SEHNR and CDR2 FQNEAQ (reference sequence). CDR3 sequence: CASSPQRIGGNEKLFF. The CDR3 nucleotides are TGTGCCAGCAGCCCCCAAAGAATAGGCGGTAATGAAAAACTGTTTTTT.

CDR3 region: CASSPGTGKGNQPQHF. Here the CDR3 DNA reads TGTGCCAGTAGTCCTGGGACAGGTAAGGGCAATCAGCCCCAGCATTTT. The chain combines TRBV19 with TRBJ1-5; 8 bases match TRBD1. The CDR3 contains 16 residues. From germline, CDR1 is LNHDA and CDR2 SQIVND (reference sequence). V trimming: 5 bases; J trimming: 2 bases; junction bases outside the gene matches: 8.

The rearrangement uses TRBV7-2 and TRBJ2-3; D perhaps matches TRBD1 (6 bases). The CDR3 extends over 14 amino acids. CDR1 SGHTA and CDR2 FQGNSA come from the germline V gene. V gave up 5 bases and J gave up 0 bases, with 9 bases separating them. CDR3 sequence: CASSPGQSTDTQYF. The CDR3 coding sequence is TGTGCCAGCAGCCCAGGACAGAGCACAGATACGCAGTATTTT.

The chain combines TRBV30 with TRBJ2-3, with TRBD2 identical over 9 bases. The CDR3 runs to 15 residues. CDR1 is GTSNPN and CDR2 is SVGIG in the germline V gene (reference sequence). With V trimmed by 4 bases and J by 3 bases, 8 bases remained unmatched. The DNA for the CDR3 is TGTGCCTGGACCGGAGGGACTAGCAGTACAGATACGCAGTATTTT. This gives the protein CAWTGGTSSTDTQYF.

The gene calls are TRBV19 and TRBJ2-3, with D possibly matching TRBD2 (7 bases). Trimming removed 3 bases from V and 2 bases from J, with 12 bases in between. Germline V gives CDR1 LNHDA, CDR2 SQIVND (reference sequence). The CDR3 covers 15 residues. CDR3 sequence (DNA): TGTGCCAGTAGTATCGGGAGGACAGTCACAGATACGCAGTATTTT. Translating it yields CASSIGRTVTDTQYF.

This chain uses TRBV7-9 with TRBJ2-7; tentatively, D is TRBD2 (6 bases). Looked up from germline, CDR1 is SEHNR and CDR2 is FQNEAQ (reference sequence). The ends were cut back, 4 bases at V and 2 bases at J, with 18 bases in the middle. The CDR3 consists of 16 residues. CDR3 amino acids: CASSSGEGGVTYEQYF. CDR3 sequence (DNA): TGTGCCAGCAGCTCCGGTGAGGGCGGGGTAACCTACGAGCAGTACTTC.

In DNA, the CDR3 is TGTGCCAGCAGCGTATTACAGGTTAACGAGCAGTACTTC. This codes for CASSVLQVNEQYF. The rearrangement links TRBV7-2 to TRBJ2-7; possibly TRBD1 for D (5 bases). Germline values: CDR1 SGHTA, CDR2 FQGNSA. This CDR3 has 13 residues. Between the trimmed V and J ends, which lost 5 bases and 5 bases, there was a span of 13 bases.

This chain joins TRBV9 and TRBJ1-2; TRBD1 agrees at 7 bases. Germline values: CDR1 SGDLS, CDR2 YYNGEE. J lost 5 bases, V lost 3 bases, and 7 bases had no gene match. The CDR3 runs 14 residues. In DNA form, the CDR3 reads TGTGCCAGCAGCGCCCAGACAGGGTTATATGGCTACACCTTC. Translation: CASSAQTGLYGYTF.

The sample holds one count of this clone. V gene TRBV4-2 combines with J gene TRBJ2-3; 13 bases match TRBD2. This CDR3 has 18 amino acids. V gave up 7 bases and J gave up 2 bases; unmatched junction bases: 12. Germline CDR1 is LGHNA and CDR2 is YNFKEQ. In DNA form, the CDR3 reads TGTGCCAGCACCCCAGGACTAGCGGGAGTTGGTTTCACAGATACGCAGTATTTT. Translated, it gives CASTPGLAGVGFTDTQYF.

This clone appeared a few times. The chain recombines TRBV19 with TRBJ1-2; TRBD1 agrees at 8 bases. The germline V gene encodes CDR1 LNHDA and CDR2 SQIVND (reference sequence). This CDR3 is built from 14 residues. V lost 7 bases to trimming and J lost 8 bases; unmatched junction nucleotides: 12. CDR3 nucleotides: TGTGCCAGTACCTCAGGGGGCTTAGGTCGGGGCTACACCTTC. Translating it yields CASTSGGLGRGYTF.

The rearrangement uses TRBV7-9 and TRBJ2-1; possibly TRBD1 for D (6 bases). Germline V gives CDR1 SEHNR, CDR2 FQNEAQ (reference sequence). The CDR3 extends over 18 amino acids. With 1 base removed from V and 4 bases from J, the gap between germline ends came to 20 bases. This CDR3 is CASSLGILGAKTYNEQFF. The CDR3 bases are TGTGCCAGCAGCTTAGGGATACTGGGGGCCAAGACTTACAATGAGCAGTTCTTC.

The genes are TRBV6-5 and TRBJ1-5; D remains unclear. The germline gives CDR1 MNHEY, CDR2 SVGAGI. This CDR3 spans 13 amino acids. V was trimmed by 6 bases and J by 1 base, leaving 7 bases between them. The CDR3 is CASSRVSNQPQHF. The CDR3 nucleotides are TGTGCCAGCAGCCGGGTAAGCAATCAGCCCCAGCATTTT.

This chain connects TRBV6-5 to TRBJ1-4; perhaps TRBD1 as D (6 bases). The CDR3 consists of 12 residues. Trimming took off 5 bases at V and 14 bases at J, with 15 bases between the two ends. Germline V gene lookup returns CDR1 MNHEY and CDR2 SVGAGI. CDR3 protein: CASSQMGGRLFF. In DNA, the CDR3 is TGTGCCAGCAGTCAAATGGGGGGGCGGCTGTTTTTT.

The J gene is TRBJ2-4, the V gene TRBV2; D call uncertain. Germline lookup yields CDR1 SNHLY and CDR2 FYNNEI. This CDR3 is 16 amino acids long. The V gene lost 2 bases and the J gene lost 0 bases, with 11 bases spanning the gap. As DNA, the CDR3 is TGTGCCAGCAGTGAAAACCCCGAGATAGCCAAAAACATTCAGTACTTC. Its translation: CASSENPEIAKNIQYF.

The rearrangement links TRBV5-1 to TRBJ2-2, with D maybe TRBD2 (6 bases). Germline V CDR1 and CDR2: SGHRS, YFSETQ. CDR3 length: 16 residues. Trimming removed 1 base from V and 5 bases from J, with 15 bases in between. The CDR3 DNA sequence: TGCGCCAGCAGCTTGTTCGGGGGAGTTAGAACCGGGGAGCTGTTTTTT. Its translation is CASSLFGGVRTGELFF.

The gene calls are TRBV7-9 and TRBJ2-5, with 12 bases that match TRBD2. V was pared by 5 bases and J by 3 bases, with 7 bases of the junction left unmatched. This CDR3 contains 16 residues. The germline gives CDR1 SEHNR, CDR2 FQNEAQ (reference sequence). Here the CDR3 reads CASSTGGLAGKETQYF. CDR3 sequence (DNA): TGTGCCAGCAGCACCGGAGGACTAGCGGGAAAAGAGACCCAGTACTTC.

The chain combines TRBV10-3 with TRBJ2-5; 10 bases are a match to TRBD2. The J call may not be correct, given that the DNA end is closer to TRBJ2-7. The CDR3 sequence is 13 residues long. Per the germline V gene, CDR1 is ENHRY and CDR2 is SYGVKD. Written as DNA, the CDR3 is TGTGCCATTCGACTAGCGGGCTCCTACGAGCAGTACTTC. Translation gives CAIRLAGSYEQYF.

This clone was seen a single time. J is TRBJ1-1 and V is TRBV10-3; D not resolved. Trimming pared 8 bases from V and 1 base from J, leaving 11 bases between. This CDR3 is 13 amino acids long. The germline gives CDR1 ENHRY, CDR2 SYGVKD. The CDR3 spells CAILETPNTEAFF. CDR3 in DNA: TGTGCCATCCTCGAGACACCGAACACTGAAGCTTTCTTT.